Below, 12 T cell receptor beta chains from the same sample are listed, as sequenced in a study of T cells in localized non-small cell lung cancer. Method: immunoSEQ multiplex PCR; TCRdb's copy keeps in-frame clones and lacks some. The sample comprises about 5,900 clones, 20% to 25% of which are singletons, and over 7.5% rests with the top ten. Sample: lung tumor tissue, taken before any cancer treatment. The receptors were gathered from a female donor older than 55 with stage I lung adenocarcinoma.

This clone was counted a few times. The V and J genes are TRBV7-2 and TRBJ1-1; the D is unclear. CDR1 and CDR2 (germline): SGHTA, FQGNSA. The CDR3 is made up of 13 amino acids. The germline V and J ends were trimmed by 5 bases and 11 bases, with 18 bases remaining between them. The CDR3 spells CASSPPGPAPAFF. CDR3 DNA: TGTGCCAGCAGCCCCCCTGGACCGGCCCCGGCTTTCTTT.

The gene calls are TRBV11-3 and TRBJ2-7, with TRBD2 matching over 11 bases. With V trimmed by 5 bases and J by 2 bases, 5 bases remained unmatched. The CDR3 spans 15 residues. The germline V gene has CDR1 SGHNT and CDR2 YENEEA. CDR3 in amino acids: CASSENSGRAYEQYF. CDR3 bases: TGTGCCAGCAGCGAAAATAGCGGGAGGGCCTACGAGCAGTACTTC.

The sample holds a few counts of this clone. The J gene is TRBJ1-1, the V gene TRBV2, with D maybe TRBD1 (6 bases). This CDR3 is built from 15 residues. The ends were cut back, 6 bases at V and 3 bases at J, with 17 bases in the middle. Germline CDR1 reads SNHLY; CDR2 reads FYNNEI. Written as DNA, the CDR3 is TGTGCCAGCAGCCGGGGGGGGGCTGGTGACACTGAAGCTTTCTTT. Translating gives CASSRGGAGDTEAFF.

The V and J genes are TRBV10-2 and TRBJ2-1; 7 bases line up with TRBD2. Germline CDR1 reads WSHSY; CDR2 reads SAAADI. Unmatched junction bases numbered 6, after V lost 6 bases and J lost 7 bases. The CDR3 has 13 amino acids. The DNA of the CDR3 is TGCGCCAGCAGGGACCGGACTAGAAATGAGCAGTTCTTC. Translated, it gives CASRDRTRNEQFF.

This clone occurred a few times. This CDR3 is CASSFAFSDRLAGGRSYNEQFF. CDR3 sequence (DNA): TGTGCCAGCAGTTTCGCGTTTTCTGACCGACTAGCGGGAGGCCGTTCCTACAATGAGCAGTTCTTC. V usage is TRBV28 and J usage is TRBJ2-1; 13 bases align to TRBD2. Germline lookup yields CDR1 MDHEN and CDR2 SYDVKM. This CDR3 has 22 amino acids. V lost 3 bases, J lost 1 base, and 18 bases stayed unmatched. The full variable domain, rest sourced from reference TRBV28 and TRBJ2-1, is DVKVTQSSRYLVKRTGEKVFLECVQDMDHENMFWYRQDPGLGLRLIYFSYDVKMKEKGDIPEGYSVSREKKERFSLILESASTNQTSMYLCASSFAFSDRLAGGRSYNEQFFGPGTRLTVL.

CDR3 residues: CASSKDGSYEQYF. CDR3 coding DNA: TGTGCCAGTAGTAAGGACGGCTCCTACGAGCAGTACTTC. The gene calls are TRBV19 and TRBJ2-7; D is unresolved. Per germline, CDR1 LNHDA and CDR2 SQIVND (reference sequence). The V end lost 4 bases, the J end lost 0 bases, and 7 bases lay between the germline ends. This CDR3 is 13 amino acids long. Looking up the rest from reference TRBV19 and TRBJ2-7 gives the full variable domain: DGGITQSPKYLFRKEGQNVTLSCEQNLNHDAMYWYRQDPGQGLRLIYYSQIVNDFQKGDIAEGYSVSREKKESFPLTVTSAQKNPTAFYLCASSKDGSYEQYFGPGTRLTVT.

The gene calls are TRBV9 and TRBJ2-7; 8 bases map to TRBD2. This CDR3 is built from 16 residues. In germline, CDR1 is SGDLS, CDR2 YYNGEE. V was pared by 3 bases and J by 6 bases, with 14 bases of the junction left unmatched. The DNA for the CDR3 is TGTGCCAGCAGCGCTATCCCGGGACTAGGGTCTCGCGAGCAGTACTTC. Amino acid sequence: CASSAIPGLGSREQYF.

The V gene is TRBV10-2, the J gene TRBJ2-5, with 7 bases fitting TRBD2. The germline V gene encodes CDR1 WSHSY and CDR2 SAAADI. This CDR3 has 16 residues. V lost 6 bases and J lost 5; bases outside the gene matches: 15. The CDR3 is CASSEGDGRPGETQYF. The DNA for the CDR3 is TGCGCCAGCAGCGAAGGGGACGGGAGGCCCGGGGAGACCCAGTACTTC.

This clone was observed a handful of times. The chain's CDR3 is CASKPGQGRAMTEAFF. The CDR3 coding sequence is TGTGCCAGCAAACCGGGACAGGGACGTGCGATGACTGAAGCTTTCTTT. V usage is TRBV6-8 and J usage is TRBJ1-1; 9 bases map to TRBD1. The CDR3 totals 16 residues. The germline V gene encodes CDR1 MNHGY and CDR2 SAAAGT. With 7 bases clipped from V and 5 bases from J, the junction kept 14 bases outside the gene matches.

This clone was seen more than once but under ten times. The chain has TRBV4-1 and TRBJ2-1; no definite D call. Trimming took 1 base from V and 0 from J, leaving 16 bases between them. The V gene's germline CDR1 is MGHRA and CDR2 YSYEKL. This CDR3 spans 18 amino acids. The CDR3 nucleotides read TGCGCCAGCAGCCAAGCGTCGTGGCAGCCGAGCTCCTACAATGAGCAGTTCTTC. Its protein product is CASSQASWQPSSYNEQFF.

There are a few counts of this clone. This chain uses TRBV6-8 with TRBJ1-5, with D hard to call. V lost 0 bases and J 7 bases, leaving 7 bases between the germline ends. CDR1 is MNHGY, CDR2 SAAAGT, per germline. The CDR3 extends over 13 amino acids. The CDR3 region is CASSYSSDQPQHF. The CDR3, as DNA: TGTGCCAGCAGTTACTCGTCAGACCAGCCCCAGCATTTT.

This clone occurred a few times. The chain couples TRBV29-1 to TRBJ1-1; no firm D call. CDR3 length equals 14 residues. The V and J ends lost 5 bases and 0 bases respectively, with 13 bases between them. Germline V gives CDR1 SQVTM, CDR2 ANQGSEA. CDR3 sequence: CSVSVGIMNTEAFF. In DNA form, the CDR3 reads TGCAGCGTTTCTGTCGGCATTATGAACACTGAAGCTTTCTTT.